The 30 T cell receptor beta chains given below trace back to one sample, sequenced in a study of CD8+ T cells in alopecia areata. cDNA reverse transcribed from extracted RNA served as the sequencing template. Clones were sequenced by immunoSEQ multiplex PCR, and TCRdb holds only the in-frame ones, with some missing. The repertoire holds some 180,000 clones, with about half as singletons. The treatment denotes: oral pan-JAK inhibitor, 5-10 mg twice daily. This material consisted of CD8+ T cells sorted from blood, taken at approximately week 51, from a patient treated with tofacitinib. The source is a human donor with alopecia areata.

The rearrangement links TRBV7-9 to TRBJ1-1; no reliable D call. V dropped 1 base and J dropped 1 base, with 13 bases sitting between them. Germline lookup yields CDR1 SEHNR and CDR2 FQNEAQ (reference sequence). This CDR3 region has 16 residues. The CDR3 DNA is TGTGCCAGCAGCTTAGGTCTTATCGGCAAGAACACTGAAGCTTTCTTT. It encodes CASSLGLIGKNTEAFF.

The chain has TRBV27 and TRBJ2-6, with 9 positions matching TRBD1. Germline V gene sequence: CDR1 MNHEY, CDR2 SMNVEV (reference sequence). J lost 1 base, V lost 5 bases, and 6 bases had no gene match. This CDR3 has 17 amino acids. In nucleotides, the CDR3 is TGTGCCAGCAGTCGAGGACAGGGGATTTCTGGGGCCAACGTCCTGACTTTC. Protein sequence: CASSRGQGISGANVLTF.

J is TRBJ2-7 and V is TRBV30; D uncertain. The germline V gene encodes CDR1 GTSNPN and CDR2 SVGIG (reference sequence). Trimming cost V 8 bases and J 2 bases, with 13 bases left between them. The CDR3 consists of 12 residues. DNA for the CDR3: TGTGCCGGAGTCGGCGAACCCTACGAGCAGTACTTC. Translated, it gives CAGVGEPYEQYF.

This chain uses TRBV5-1 with TRBJ1-6; D perhaps matches TRBD1 (6 bases). The CDR3 loop spans 15 amino acids. V lost 3 bases and J 9 bases, leaving 16 bases between the germline ends. Germline V CDR1 and CDR2: SGHRS, YFSETQ. As DNA, the CDR3 is TGCGCCAGCAGCTCGGAGGGGGGAATAAGTTCACCCCTCCACTTT. It specifies CASSSEGGISSPLHF.

The genes are TRBV15 and TRBJ2-5; 7 bases line up with TRBD1. Losses at the gene ends were 2 bases for V and 0 bases for J; bases not matched to a gene: 3. The CDR3 sequence is 15 residues long. The V gene's germline CDR1 is LNHNV and CDR2 YYDKDF (reference sequence). This CDR3 is CATSRQGENQETQYF. DNA for the CDR3: TGTGCCACCAGCAGACAGGGGGAAAACCAAGAGACCCAGTACTTC.

This clone was counted a few times. The genes are TRBV21-1 and TRBJ1-5. TRBV21-1 is a known pseudogene. The CDR3 consists of 12 residues. The CDR3 sequence: CASTPTNQPQHF. The DNA of the CDR3 is TGTGCCAGCACCCCGACGAATCAGCCCCAGCATTTT.

The CDR3 loop reads CAWTVGQPGNTIYF. The DNA of the CDR3 is TGTGCCTGGACTGTGGGACAGCCGGGAAACACCATATATTTT. The chain uses TRBV30 and TRBJ1-3; TRBD1 matches at 7 bases. V gave up 4 bases and J gave up 4 bases; unmatched junction bases: 7. The germline gives CDR1 GTSNPN, CDR2 SVGIG (reference sequence). This CDR3 region has 14 residues.

CDR3 nucleotide sequence: TGCAGCTCCATCTGGGTACGGGGCACTGAAGCTTTCTTT. This codes for CSSIWVRGTEAFF. The chain employs TRBV29-1 and TRBJ1-1; D is unclear. The CDR3 contains 13 residues. The germline V gene encodes CDR1 SQVTM and CDR2 ANQGSEA. The V end lost 8 bases, the J end lost 4 bases, and 17 bases lay between the germline ends.

The V and J genes are TRBV2 and TRBJ2-2, with D unresolved. Germline V CDR1 and CDR2: SNHLY, FYNNEI. The CDR3 consists of 15 residues. V was clipped by 1 base and J by 7 bases, with 13 bases between them. The CDR3 protein is CASSEEARLFGELFF. The CDR3 DNA is TGTGCCAGCAGTGAAGAGGCCCGGTTATTCGGGGAGCTGTTTTTT.

As regards this clone: The germline gene is not matched at one end of the junction; a read error may be the cause. V is TRBV11-2 and J is TRBJ2-5; TRBD2 agrees at 7 bases. Germline CDR1 reads SGHAT; CDR2 reads FQNNGV. The CDR3 has 12 residues. CDR3 amino acids: CASSLKRERGDF. CDR3 sequence (DNA): TGTGCCAGCAGCTTGAAGAGAGAGCGGGGCGACTTC.

The gene calls are TRBV27 and TRBJ1-4; TRBD1 might be the D (5 bases). V was clipped by 7 bases and J by 8 bases, with 14 bases between them. The CDR3 covers 13 residues. The germline V gene has CDR1 MNHEY and CDR2 SMNVEV (reference sequence). In DNA, the CDR3 is TGTGCCAGCACCGTCCATGGGGGAGAAAAACTGTTTTTT. It yields the protein CASTVHGGEKLFF.

This rearrangement joins TRBV23-1 to TRBJ2-5; TRBD2 aligns across 10 bases. TRBV23-1 is an open reading frame whose function is uncertain. V lost 2 bases to trimming and J lost 5 bases; unmatched junction nucleotides: 8. The CDR3 contains 16 residues. In nucleotides, the CDR3 is TGCGCCAGCAGTCAAATACCTAGCGGGGGATGGGAGACCCAGTACTTC. It encodes CASSQIPSGGWETQYF.

This clone came up a few times. The rearrangement links TRBV30 to TRBJ1-6; TRBD1 is a possible D gene (6 bases). Germline CDR1 and CDR2: GTSNPN and SVGIG (reference sequence). This CDR3 contains 15 residues. V lost 0 bases and J lost 5, with 11 bases in between. The CDR3 sequence: CAWSVQTGDNSPLHF. DNA of the CDR3: TGTGCCTGGAGTGTACAGACAGGAGATAATTCACCCCTCCACTTT.

The rearrangement uses TRBV6-5 and TRBJ2-2; 7 nucleotides match TRBD1. This CDR3 is built from 16 residues. J gave up 5 bases and V 0 bases, and 6 bases lay outside the gene matches. Looked up from germline, CDR1 is MNHEY and CDR2 is SVGAGI. Here the CDR3 DNA reads TGTGCCAGCAGTTACTCAAGGGGGCAGGGAACCGGGGAGCTGTTTTTT. Its translation: CASSYSRGQGTGELFF.

Only a few counts were recorded for this clone. The chain is built from TRBV19 and TRBJ1-5; no clear D gene. Germline-derived CDR1 and CDR2 are LNHDA and SQIVND (reference sequence). This CDR3 has 13 amino acids. Deletions cut 1 base from V and 4 bases from J, with 5 bases between. CDR3 amino acids: CASSIVTNQPQHF. CDR3 nucleotides: TGTGCCAGTAGTATAGTTACTAATCAGCCCCAGCATTTT.

V and J are TRBV11-2 and TRBJ2-7; D call uncertain. V lost 4 bases and J 2 bases, leaving 9 bases between the germline ends. The CDR3 runs to 13 residues. From germline, CDR1 is SGHAT and CDR2 FQNNGV. CDR3 in amino acids: CASSSSQPYEQYF. CDR3 DNA: TGTGCCAGCAGCTCAAGCCAGCCCTACGAGCAGTACTTC.

A few counts support this clone. The chain is built from TRBV5-1 and TRBJ1-6, with D perhaps matching TRBD1 (5 bases). The germline CDR1 and CDR2 sequences are SGHRS and YFSETQ. This CDR3 spans 13 amino acids. Between the trimmed V and J ends, which lost 5 bases and 7 bases, there was a span of 10 bases. CDR3 in amino acids: CASRDKRNSPLHF. The CDR3 bases are TGCGCCAGCAGGGACAAGAGGAATTCACCCCTCCACTTT. Looking up the rest from reference TRBV5-1 and TRBJ1-6 gives the full variable domain: KAGVTQTPRYLIKTRGQQVTLSCSPISGHRSVSWYQQTPGQGLQFLFEYFSETQRNKGNFPGRFSGRQFSNSRSEMNVSTLELGDSALYLCASRDKRNSPLHFGNGTRLTVT.

The V and J genes are TRBV6-1 and TRBJ2-7, with 8 bases matching TRBD1. This CDR3 region has 14 residues. The V and J ends lost 5 bases and 6 bases, in that order; junction bases with no gene match: 9. Germline V gives CDR1 MNHNS, CDR2 SASEGT. The CDR3 sequence is CASSMRQGRTEQYF. In DNA, the CDR3 is TGTGCCAGCAGTATGAGACAGGGGCGGACCGAGCAGTACTTC.

The rearrangement joins TRBV25-1 to TRBJ2-2; D not resolved. Germline V gene data show CDR1 as MGHDK and CDR2 as SYGVNS. CDR3 length: 13 residues. Trimming cost V 7 bases and J 2 bases, with 8 bases left between them. The CDR3 DNA sequence: TGTGCCAGCAAAGTTGGTAACACCGGGGAGCTGTTTTTT. Translation gives CASKVGNTGELFF.

This clone was seen more than once but under ten times. The V call is TRBV5-1, the J call TRBJ1-2; 8 bases agree with TRBD1. Looked up from germline, CDR1 is SGHRS and CDR2 is YFSETQ. Losses at the gene ends were 4 bases for V and 8 bases for J; bases not matched to a gene: 4. The CDR3 totals 12 residues. CDR3 residues: CASSIDRGGYTF. The DNA of the CDR3 is TGCGCCAGCAGCATCGACAGGGGCGGCTACACCTTC.

This clone was counted only a few times. The chain recombines TRBV6-5 with TRBJ1-1; D is uncertain. Deletions cut 3 bases from V and 1 base from J, with 6 bases between. Germline CDR1 and CDR2: MNHEY and SVGAGI. The CDR3 has 13 residues. The CDR3 region has the DNA TGTGCCAGCAGTTATGGGCGGAACACTGAAGCTTTCTTT. Amino acids: CASSYGRNTEAFF.

The gene calls are TRBV5-4 and TRBJ2-5, with 9 bases matching TRBD2. Germline CDR1 and CDR2: SGHNT and YYREEE (reference sequence). The CDR3 has 16 residues. Trimming cost V 0 bases and J 2 bases; bases outside gene matches: 5. The CDR3 spells CASSLVAGGPQETQYF. The CDR3 DNA reads TGTGCCAGCAGCTTGGTGGCGGGGGGGCCTCAAGAGACCCAGTACTTC.

Here the CDR3 reads CASSLFGGFASGANVLTF. CDR3 DNA: TGCGCCAGCAGCTTGTTCGGGGGTTTCGCCTCTGGGGCCAACGTCCTGACTTTC. This chain links TRBV5-1 with TRBJ2-6; D might be TRBD2 (6 bases). V gave up 1 base and J gave up 0 bases, with 14 bases separating them. Germline CDR1 SGHRS, CDR2 YFSETQ. The CDR3 totals 18 residues.

The chain uses TRBV7-9 and TRBJ2-7; 9 bases align to TRBD2. The CDR3 spans 15 residues. V lost 3 bases, J lost 3 bases, and 6 bases stayed unmatched. From germline, CDR1 is SEHNR and CDR2 FQNEAQ (reference sequence). Here the CDR3 DNA reads TGTGCCAGCAGCTTGAGTAGCGGGGGATACTACGAGCAGTACTTC. Its protein is CASSLSSGGYYEQYF.

The gene calls are TRBV9 and TRBJ2-7; the match to TRBD2 covers 13 bases. This CDR3 contains 17 residues. CDR1 is SGDLS, CDR2 YYNGEE, per germline. J lost 1 base, V lost 0 bases, and 4 bases had no gene match. The CDR3 DNA reads as TGTGCCAGCAGCGTAGGTCTGGGACTAGCGGGATCCTACGAGCAGTACTTC. Translating gives CASSVGLGLAGSYEQYF.

This clone is categorized as medium-sized. The chain links TRBV27 to TRBJ2-7; 13 positions agree with TRBD2. Germline V gene data show CDR1 as MNHEY and CDR2 as SMNVEV (reference sequence). The CDR3 is 14 amino acids. V was pared by 6 bases and J by 6 bases, with 5 bases of the junction left unmatched. The CDR3 DNA follows: TGTGCCAGCAGGGTACTAGCGGGGGGGCTCGAGCAGTACTTC. Its protein product is CASRVLAGGLEQYF.

The chain uses TRBV6-5 and TRBJ1-5, with D possibly being TRBD1 (5 bases). This CDR3 has 13 amino acids. Germline V gives CDR1 MNHEY, CDR2 SVGAGI. With 4 bases removed from V and 1 base from J, the gap between germline ends came to 5 bases. CDR3: CASSWDSNQPQHF. The CDR3 bases are TGTGCCAGCAGTTGGGACAGCAATCAGCCCCAGCATTTT.

The chain joins TRBV4-2 to TRBJ2-5; D call uncertain. Germline CDR1 LGHNA, CDR2 YNFKEQ. The CDR3 runs 15 residues. Deletions cut 2 bases from V and 5 bases from J, with 15 bases between. In DNA, the CDR3 is TGTGCCAGCAGCCAAAGGCCCCGGGCGCTTGAGACCCAGTACTTC. It translates to CASSQRPRALETQYF.

CDR3 region: CASSRPGQGNTEAFF. The CDR3 DNA reads as TGTGCCAGTAGCCGACCGGGACAGGGGAACACTGAAGCTTTCTTT. The chain employs TRBV19 and TRBJ1-1; 9 positions match TRBD1. CDR1 and CDR2 (germline): LNHDA, SQIVND (reference sequence). The CDR3 sequence is 15 residues long. V lost 6 bases and J lost 1; bases outside the gene matches: 6.

As DNA, the CDR3 is TGTGCCAGCAGCCTAGACAGGGGCAATCAGCCCCAGCATTTT. This codes for CASSLDRGNQPQHF. V gene TRBV27 combines with J gene TRBJ1-5, with TRBD1 identical over 7 bases. The CDR3 is made up of 14 amino acids. Germline CDR1 MNHEY, CDR2 SMNVEV (reference sequence). V shed 6 bases, J shed 2 bases, and the junction held 4 bases outside the gene matches.